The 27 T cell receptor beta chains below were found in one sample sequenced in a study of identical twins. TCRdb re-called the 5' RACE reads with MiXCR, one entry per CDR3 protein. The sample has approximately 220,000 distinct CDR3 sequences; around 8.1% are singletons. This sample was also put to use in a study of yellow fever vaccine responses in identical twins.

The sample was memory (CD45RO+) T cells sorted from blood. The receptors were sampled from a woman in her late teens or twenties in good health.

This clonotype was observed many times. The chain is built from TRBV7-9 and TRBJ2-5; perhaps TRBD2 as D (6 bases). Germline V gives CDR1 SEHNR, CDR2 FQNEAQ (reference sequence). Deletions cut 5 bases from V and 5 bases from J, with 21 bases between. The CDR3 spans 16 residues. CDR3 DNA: TGTGCCAGCAGCCCCCCCGCGGAGGGGTCGAGGGAGACCCAGTACTTC. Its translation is CASSPPAEGSRETQYF.

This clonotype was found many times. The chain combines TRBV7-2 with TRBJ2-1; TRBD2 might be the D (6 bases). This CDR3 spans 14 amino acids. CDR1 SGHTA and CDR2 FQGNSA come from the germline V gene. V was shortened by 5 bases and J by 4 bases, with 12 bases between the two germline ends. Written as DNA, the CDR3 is TGTGCCAGCAGCCACCGGGACTTATACAATGAGCAGTTCTTC. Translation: CASSHRDLYNEQFF. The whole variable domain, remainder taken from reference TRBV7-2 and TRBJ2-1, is GAGVSQSPSNKVTEKGKDVELRCDPISGHTALYWYRQSLGQGLEFLIYFQGNSAPDKSGLPSDRFSAERTGGSVSTLTIQRTQQEDSAVYLCASSHRDLYNEQFFGPGTRLTVL.

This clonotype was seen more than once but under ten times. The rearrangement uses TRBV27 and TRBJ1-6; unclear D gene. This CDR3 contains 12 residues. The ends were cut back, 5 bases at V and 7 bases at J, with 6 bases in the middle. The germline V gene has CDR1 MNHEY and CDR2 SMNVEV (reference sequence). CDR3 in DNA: TGTGCCAGCAGTGATAAGAATTCACCCCTCCACTTT. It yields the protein CASSDKNSPLHF.

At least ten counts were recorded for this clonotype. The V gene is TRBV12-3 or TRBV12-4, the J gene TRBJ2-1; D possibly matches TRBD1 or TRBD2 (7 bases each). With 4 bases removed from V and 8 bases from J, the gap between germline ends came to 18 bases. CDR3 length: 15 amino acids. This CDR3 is CASSWGGTESDEQFF. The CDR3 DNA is TGTGCCAGCAGTTGGGGGGGGACAGAAAGCGATGAGCAGTTCTTC.

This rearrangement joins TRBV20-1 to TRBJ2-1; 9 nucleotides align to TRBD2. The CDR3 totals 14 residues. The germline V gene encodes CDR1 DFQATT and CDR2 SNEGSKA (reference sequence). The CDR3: CSVGSSGDYNEQFF. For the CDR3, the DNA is TGCAGCGTGGGGTCTAGCGGGGACTACAATGAGCAGTTCTTC.

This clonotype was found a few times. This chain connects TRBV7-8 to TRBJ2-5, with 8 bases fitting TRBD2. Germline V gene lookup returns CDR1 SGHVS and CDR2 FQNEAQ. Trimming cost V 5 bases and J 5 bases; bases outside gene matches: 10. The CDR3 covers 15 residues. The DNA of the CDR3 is TGTGCCAGCAGCCAAAGGCTTAGCGGGGAGGAGACCCAGTACTTC. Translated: CASSQRLSGEETQYF.

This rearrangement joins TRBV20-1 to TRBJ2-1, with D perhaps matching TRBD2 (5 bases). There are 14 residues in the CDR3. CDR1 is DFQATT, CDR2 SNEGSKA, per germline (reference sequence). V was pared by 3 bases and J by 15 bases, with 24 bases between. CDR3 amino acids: CSARSSLATFRGFF. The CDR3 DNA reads TGCAGTGCTAGGTCATCGCTAGCAACCTTTCGGGGGTTCTTC.

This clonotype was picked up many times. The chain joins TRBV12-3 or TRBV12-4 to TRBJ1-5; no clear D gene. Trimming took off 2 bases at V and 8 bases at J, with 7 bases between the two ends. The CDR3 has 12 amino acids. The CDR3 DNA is TGTGCCAGCAGTTTATGGGGTAAGCCCCAGCATTTT. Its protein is CASSLWGKPQHF.

The CDR3 bases are TGTGCCAGCAGCCAAGGGAGGGTCGGCACCGGGGAGCTGTTTTTT. This gives the protein CASSQGRVGTGELFF. The V call is TRBV4-2, the J call TRBJ2-2, with a tentative D call TRBD2 (6 bases). Trimming stripped 1 base from V and 4 bases from J, with 10 bases between. The CDR3 runs to 15 residues. The germline V gene has CDR1 LGHNA and CDR2 YNFKEQ.

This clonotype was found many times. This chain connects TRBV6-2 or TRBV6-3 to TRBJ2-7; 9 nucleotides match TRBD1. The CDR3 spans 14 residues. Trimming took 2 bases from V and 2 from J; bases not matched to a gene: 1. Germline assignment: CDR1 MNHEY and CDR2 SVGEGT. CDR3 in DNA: TGTGCCAGCAGTTACGGGACAGGGACCTACGAGCAGTACTTC. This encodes CASSYGTGTYEQYF.

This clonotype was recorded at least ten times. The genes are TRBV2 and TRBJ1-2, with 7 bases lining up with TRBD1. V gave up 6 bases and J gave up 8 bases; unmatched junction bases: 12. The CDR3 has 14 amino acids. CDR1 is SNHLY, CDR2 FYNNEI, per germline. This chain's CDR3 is CASSLIQETGGYTF. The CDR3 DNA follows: TGTGCCAGCAGCCTAATTCAGGAGACAGGGGGCTACACCTTC.

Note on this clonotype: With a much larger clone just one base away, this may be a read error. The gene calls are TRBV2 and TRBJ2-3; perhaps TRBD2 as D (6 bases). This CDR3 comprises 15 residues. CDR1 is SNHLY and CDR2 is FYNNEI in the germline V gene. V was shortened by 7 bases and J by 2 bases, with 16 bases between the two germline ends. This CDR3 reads CASNHRDLDTDTQYF. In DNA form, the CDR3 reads TGTGCCAGCAACCACCGGGACTTGGACACAGATACGCAGTATTTT. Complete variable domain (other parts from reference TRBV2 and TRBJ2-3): EPEVTQTPSHQVTQMGQEVILRCVPISNHLYFYWYRQILGQKVEFLVSFYNNEISEKSEIFDDQFSVERPDGSNFTLKIRSTKLEDSAMYFCASNHRDLDTDTQYFGPGTRLTVL.

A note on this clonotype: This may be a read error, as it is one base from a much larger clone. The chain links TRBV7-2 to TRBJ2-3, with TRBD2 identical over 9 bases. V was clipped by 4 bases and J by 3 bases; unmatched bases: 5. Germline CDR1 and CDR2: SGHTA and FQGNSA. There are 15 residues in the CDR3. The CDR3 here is CASSSSGRRTDTQYF. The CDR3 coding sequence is TGTGCCAGCAGCTCCAGCGGGAGGAGAACAGATACGCAGTATTTT.

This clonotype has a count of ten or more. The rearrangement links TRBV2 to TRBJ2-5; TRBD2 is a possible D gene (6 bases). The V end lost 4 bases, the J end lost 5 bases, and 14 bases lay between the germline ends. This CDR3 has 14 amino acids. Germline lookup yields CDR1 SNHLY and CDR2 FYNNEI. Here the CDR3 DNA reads TGTGCCAGCAGTGGCACCTCGGGGAGGGAGACCCAGTACTTC. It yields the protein CASSGTSGRETQYF.

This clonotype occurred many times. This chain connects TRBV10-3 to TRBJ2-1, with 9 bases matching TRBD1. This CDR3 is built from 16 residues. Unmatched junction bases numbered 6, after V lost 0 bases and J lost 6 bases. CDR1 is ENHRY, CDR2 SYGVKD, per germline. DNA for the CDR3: TGTGCCATCAGTGAGTCAGGGACAGGGTTTTTCAATGAGCAGTTCTTC. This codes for CAISESGTGFFNEQFF.

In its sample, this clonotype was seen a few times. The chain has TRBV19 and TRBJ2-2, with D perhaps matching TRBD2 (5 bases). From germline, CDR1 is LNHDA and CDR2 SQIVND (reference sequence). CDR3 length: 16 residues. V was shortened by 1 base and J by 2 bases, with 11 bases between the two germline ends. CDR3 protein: CASSIARVINTGELFF. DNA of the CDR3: TGTGCCAGTAGTATAGCGAGGGTCATTAACACCGGGGAGCTGTTTTTT.

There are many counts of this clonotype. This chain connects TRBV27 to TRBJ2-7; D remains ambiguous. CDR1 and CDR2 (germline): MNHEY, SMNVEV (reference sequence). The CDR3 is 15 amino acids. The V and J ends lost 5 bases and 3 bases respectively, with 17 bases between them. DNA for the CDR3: TGTGCCAGCAGTGGAGAGAACGGGCGGCTCTACGAGCAGTACTTC. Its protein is CASSGENGRLYEQYF.

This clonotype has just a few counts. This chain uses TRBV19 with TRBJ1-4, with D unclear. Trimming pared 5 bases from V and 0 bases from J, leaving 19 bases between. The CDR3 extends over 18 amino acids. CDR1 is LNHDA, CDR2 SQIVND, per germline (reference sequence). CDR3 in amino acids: CASSASREATATNEKLFF. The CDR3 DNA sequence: TGTGCCAGTAGTGCGAGCCGGGAAGCAACCGCAACTAATGAAAAACTGTTTTTT.

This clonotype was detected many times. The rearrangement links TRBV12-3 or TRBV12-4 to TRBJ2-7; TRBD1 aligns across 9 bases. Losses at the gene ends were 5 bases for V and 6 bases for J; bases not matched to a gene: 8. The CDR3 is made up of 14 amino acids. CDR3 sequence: CASSTGGSSGEQYF. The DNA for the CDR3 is TGTGCCAGCAGTACAGGGGGCTCCTCGGGCGAGCAGTACTTC.

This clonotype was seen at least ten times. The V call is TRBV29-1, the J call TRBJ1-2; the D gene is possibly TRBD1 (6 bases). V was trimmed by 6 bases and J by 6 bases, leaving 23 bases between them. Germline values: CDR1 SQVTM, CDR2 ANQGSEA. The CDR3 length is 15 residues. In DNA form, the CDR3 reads TGCAGCGTCGAATCGACAGGCTATCGAAGTGATGGCTACACCTTC. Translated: CSVESTGYRSDGYTF.

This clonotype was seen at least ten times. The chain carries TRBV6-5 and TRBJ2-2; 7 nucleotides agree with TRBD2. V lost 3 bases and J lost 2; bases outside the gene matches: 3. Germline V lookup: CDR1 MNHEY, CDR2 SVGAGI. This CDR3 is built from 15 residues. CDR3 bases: TGTGCCAGCAGTTATAGGGAGGGAAACACCGGGGAGCTGTTTTTT. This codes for CASSYREGNTGELFF.

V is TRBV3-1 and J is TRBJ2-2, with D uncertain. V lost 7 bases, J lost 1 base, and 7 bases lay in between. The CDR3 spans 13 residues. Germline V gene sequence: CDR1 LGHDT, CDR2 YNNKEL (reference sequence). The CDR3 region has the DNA TGTGCCAGCACTGTGGTGAACACCGGGGAGCTGTTTTTT. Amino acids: CASTVVNTGELFF.

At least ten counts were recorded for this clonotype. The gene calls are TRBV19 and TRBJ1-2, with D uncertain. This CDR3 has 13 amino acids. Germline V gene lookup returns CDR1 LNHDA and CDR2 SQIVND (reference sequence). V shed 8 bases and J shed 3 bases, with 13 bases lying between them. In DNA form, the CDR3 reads TGTGCCAGTGAGGTGGACGGCCACTATGGCTACACCTTC. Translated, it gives CASEVDGHYGYTF.

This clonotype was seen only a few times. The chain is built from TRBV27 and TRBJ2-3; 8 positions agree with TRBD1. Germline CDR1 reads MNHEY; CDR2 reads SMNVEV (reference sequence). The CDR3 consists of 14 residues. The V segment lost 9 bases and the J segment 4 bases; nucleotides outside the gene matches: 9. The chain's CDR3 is CARIPDRAADTQYF. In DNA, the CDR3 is TGTGCCAGAATTCCGGACAGGGCCGCAGATACGCAGTATTTT.

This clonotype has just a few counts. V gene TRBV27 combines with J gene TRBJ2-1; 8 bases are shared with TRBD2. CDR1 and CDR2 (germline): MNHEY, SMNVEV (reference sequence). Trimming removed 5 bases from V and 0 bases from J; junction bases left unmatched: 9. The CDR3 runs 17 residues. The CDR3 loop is CASSRKTSASSYNEQFF. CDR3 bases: TGTGCCAGCAGTCGGAAGACTAGCGCCAGCTCCTACAATGAGCAGTTCTTC.

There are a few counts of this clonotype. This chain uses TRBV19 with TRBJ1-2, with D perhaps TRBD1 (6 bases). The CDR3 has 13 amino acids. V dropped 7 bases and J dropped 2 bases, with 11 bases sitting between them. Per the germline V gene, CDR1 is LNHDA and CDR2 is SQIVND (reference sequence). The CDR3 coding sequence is TGTGCCAGTAACGTCGACAGGAACTATGGCTACACCTTC. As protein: CASNVDRNYGYTF.

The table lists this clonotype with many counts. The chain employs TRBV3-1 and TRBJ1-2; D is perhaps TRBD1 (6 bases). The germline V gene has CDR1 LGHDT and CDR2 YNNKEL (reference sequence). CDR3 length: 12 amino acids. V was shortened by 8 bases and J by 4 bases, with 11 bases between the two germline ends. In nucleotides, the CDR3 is TGTGCCAGCCACAGGGTGGGCTATGGCTACACCTTC. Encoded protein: CASHRVGYGYTF.